This T cell receptor (beta chain) is from a study of blood T cell repertoires in COVID-19. Trimming shortened V by 3 bases and J by 1 base, and 13 bases separated the two germline ends. The germline CDR1 and CDR2 sequences are SGHDT and YYEEEE. The CDR3 sequence is 15 residues long. This clone showed up just once. Original processing methods: Amplifying reference gene primers gave estimates of nucleated cell counts. Only in-frame clones appear in the TCRdb table, and some are missing; sequencing was by immunoSEQ multiplex PCR. V and J calls and clone size follow that table, whereas D and trimming were derived from the DNA. The sample lists fewer than 200,000 clones, approximately 83% occurring once.

The receptor was derived from a woman of 80 years or more with acute or convalescent COVID-19. The material sequenced was peripheral blood. This rearrangement joins TRBV5-6 to TRBJ1-1, with D unclear. CDR3 sequence: CASSSGGISNTEAFF. The CDR3 region has the DNA TGTGCCAGCAGCTCGGGAGGTATCTCGAACACTGAAGCTTTCTTT.